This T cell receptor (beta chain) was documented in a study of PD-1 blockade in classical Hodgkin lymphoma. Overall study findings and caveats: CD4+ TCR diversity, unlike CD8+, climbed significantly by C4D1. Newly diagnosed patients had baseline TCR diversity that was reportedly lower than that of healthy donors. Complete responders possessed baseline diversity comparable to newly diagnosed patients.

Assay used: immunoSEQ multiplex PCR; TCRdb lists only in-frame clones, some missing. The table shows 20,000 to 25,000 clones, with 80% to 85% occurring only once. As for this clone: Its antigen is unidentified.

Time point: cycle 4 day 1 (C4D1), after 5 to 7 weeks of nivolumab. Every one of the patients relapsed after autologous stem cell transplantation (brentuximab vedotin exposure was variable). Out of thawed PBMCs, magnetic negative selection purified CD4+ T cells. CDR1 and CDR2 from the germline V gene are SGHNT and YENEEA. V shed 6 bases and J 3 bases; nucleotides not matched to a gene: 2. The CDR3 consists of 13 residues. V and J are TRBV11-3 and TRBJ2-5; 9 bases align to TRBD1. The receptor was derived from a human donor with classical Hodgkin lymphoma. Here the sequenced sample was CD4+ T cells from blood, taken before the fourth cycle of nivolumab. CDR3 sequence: CASRGTGKETQYF. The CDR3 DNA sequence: TGTGCCAGCAGGGGGACAGGGAAAGAGACCCAGTACTTC.